These 20 T cell receptor beta chains were sequenced from one sample in a study of Ad26.COV2.S vaccination and SARS-CoV-2 variants. This table comes from immunoSEQ multiplex PCR, and its TCRdb copy is limited to in-frame clones, with some not included. In the table there are around 300,000 clones, roughly 88% of which are singletons. Treatment denoted: approximately 18 received Ad26.COV2.S at low or high dose, single or two shots; 5 received placebo; per-sample allocation not given. Each sample was drawn 63 days after the first injection (of vaccine or placebo). Sequenced here: peripheral blood, sampled in a trial of Ad26.COV2.S vaccine versus placebo. The receptors here all came from a person between 18 and 65 years old who received the Ad26.COV2.S COVID-19 vaccine or a placebo.

This clone appeared a single time. The rearrangement joins TRBV15 to TRBJ1-2, with TRBD1 identical over 9 bases. Germline loops: CDR1 LNHNV, CDR2 YYDKDF (reference sequence). The J segment lost 0 bases and the V segment lost 1 base, leaving 9 bases of the junction unmatched. This CDR3 has 18 residues. CDR3: CATSRGGTGKLSNYGYTF. The CDR3 coding sequence is TGTGCCACCAGCAGAGGGGGGACAGGGAAACTGTCTAACTATGGCTACACCTTC.

The chain has TRBV7-3 and TRBJ2-1, with D unresolved. CDR1 and CDR2 from the germline V gene are SGHTA and FQGTGA. The CDR3 is 13 residues long. V was shortened by 1 base and J by 8 bases, with 9 bases between the two germline ends. Here the CDR3 DNA reads TGTGCCAGCAGCTTAATTTTGTACCATGAGCAGTTCTTC. Translated: CASSLILYHEQFF.

The chain recombines TRBV27 with TRBJ2-3; D might be TRBD1 (7 bases). Looked up from germline, CDR1 is MNHEY and CDR2 is SMNVEV (reference sequence). The V end lost 5 bases, the J end lost 1 base, and 16 bases lay between the germline ends. The CDR3 contains 16 residues. The CDR3 DNA reads as TGTGCCAGCAGTACTTCAGGGGGGCTTGGCACAGATACGCAGTATTTT. Translating gives CASSTSGGLGTDTQYF.

This sequence joins TRBV9 and TRBJ2-5; D possibly matches TRBD1 or TRBD2 (6 bases each). Per the germline V gene, CDR1 is SGDLS and CDR2 is YYNGEE. The CDR3 consists of 15 residues. The ends were cut back, 4 bases at V and 4 bases at J, with 17 bases in the middle. CDR3 sequence (DNA): TGTGCCAGCAGCCCGGTGGGGGGCGAGGGAGAGACCCAGTACTTC. This encodes CASSPVGGEGETQYF.

This chain links TRBV7-9 with TRBJ2-1; the match to TRBD2 covers 13 bases. The CDR3 extends over 15 amino acids. J lost 12 bases, V lost 5 bases, and 10 bases had no gene match. From germline, CDR1 is SEHNR and CDR2 FQNEAQ (reference sequence). The CDR3 here is CASSQLAGGSEGQFF. CDR3 in DNA: TGTGCCAGCAGCCAACTAGCGGGAGGGTCGGAAGGGCAGTTCTTC.

The chain links TRBV7-6 to TRBJ1-2; the D is unclear. Trimming removed 4 bases from V and 8 bases from J, with 14 bases in between. Germline values: CDR1 SGHVS, CDR2 FNYEAQ. CDR3 length: 13 residues. The CDR3 loop reads CASSSSVFAGYTF. The CDR3 nucleotides are TGTGCCAGCAGCTCCTCGGTCTTTGCCGGCTACACCTTC.

The chain combines TRBV9 with TRBJ2-3; TRBD2 agrees at 7 bases. Germline V gene sequence: CDR1 SGDLS, CDR2 YYNGEE. The CDR3 spans 17 residues. With 3 bases clipped from V and 8 bases from J, the junction kept 18 bases outside the gene matches. Here the CDR3 DNA reads TGTGCCAGCAGCGCCCTGGGGGGAGCGGGGCTAGTTAGTACGCAGTATTTT. This sequence encodes CASSALGGAGLVSTQYF.

This sequence joins TRBV4-3 and TRBJ2-3; perhaps TRBD2 as D (6 bases). Looked up from germline, CDR1 is LGHNA and CDR2 is YSLEER. V gave up 0 bases and J gave up 2 bases, with 15 bases separating them. The CDR3 contains 17 residues. For the CDR3, the DNA is TGCGCCAGCAGCCAAGATTGGAGGGCCCCTTCCACAGATACGCAGTATTTT. It is translated as CASSQDWRAPSTDTQYF.

The rearrangement joins TRBV4-3 to TRBJ1-4; D is unclear. The CDR3 has 15 amino acids. Germline CDR1 LGHNA, CDR2 YSLEER. Trimming shortened V by 0 bases and J by 4 bases, and 9 bases separated the two germline ends. CDR3 sequence (DNA): TGCGCCAGCAGCCAAGATCCCTTAGGTAATGAAAAACTGTTTTTT. Residues: CASSQDPLGNEKLFF.

The chain combines TRBV4-1 with TRBJ1-2; D gene uncertain. CDR1 is MGHRA, CDR2 YSYEKL, per germline. Trimming took 1 base from V and 4 from J, leaving 13 bases between them. The CDR3 extends over 15 amino acids. The CDR3 coding sequence is TGCGCCAGCAGCCAAGGGGAAGGGAACCTCTATGGCTACACCTTC. Amino acids: CASSQGEGNLYGYTF.

This clone has more than one count but fewer than ten. The chain combines TRBV18 with TRBJ2-2; 14 nucleotides agree with TRBD2. The CDR3 runs 18 residues. The J segment lost 6 bases and the V segment lost 2 bases, leaving 8 bases of the junction unmatched. CDR1 and CDR2 from the germline V gene are KGHSH and LQKENI. CDR3 protein: CASSPTGLAGVRSGELFF. The CDR3 coding sequence is TGTGCCAGCTCACCAACGGGACTAGCGGGAGTGAGGTCCGGGGAGCTGTTTTTT.

V usage is TRBV6-6 and J usage is TRBJ1-2; weak D call: TRBD1 (6 bases). The CDR3 spans 15 residues. Germline V CDR1 and CDR2: MNHNY, SVGAGI (reference sequence). Trimming took 6 bases from V and 0 from J, leaving 14 bases between them. The CDR3: CASRTTGSTNYGYTF. CDR3 DNA: TGTGCCAGCAGGACAACAGGGAGTACTAACTATGGCTACACCTTC.

The chain couples TRBV7-8 to TRBJ1-2; D is ambiguous. The CDR3 extends over 13 amino acids. Per the germline V gene, CDR1 is SGHVS and CDR2 is FQNEAQ. Trimming took off 3 bases at V and 4 bases at J, with 9 bases between the two ends. The CDR3 nucleotides read TGTGCCAGCAGCTTCGACGAGATCTATGGCTACACCTTC. Residues: CASSFDEIYGYTF.

The chain links TRBV19 to TRBJ1-1; unclear D gene. V lost 7 bases and J lost 5, with 11 bases in between. Germline V CDR1 and CDR2: LNHDA, SQIVND (reference sequence). This CDR3 region has 12 residues. In nucleotides, the CDR3 is TGTGCCAGTACCAGCGGATGGACTGAAGCTTTCTTT. Protein product: CASTSGWTEAFF.

The chain employs TRBV4-3 and TRBJ1-2; D unresolved. Per the germline V gene, CDR1 is LGHNA and CDR2 is YSLEER. This CDR3 has 13 amino acids. With 1 base removed from V and 6 bases from J, the gap between germline ends came to 9 bases. CDR3 coding DNA: TGCGCCAGCAGCCAAGGGACGGGGAATGGCTACACCTTC. Translated, it gives CASSQGTGNGYTF.

The chain carries TRBV6-2 or TRBV6-3 and TRBJ1-3, with 12 positions matching TRBD1. With V trimmed by 2 bases and J by 0 bases, 5 bases remained unmatched. The CDR3 contains 18 residues. The germline V gene has CDR1 MNHEY and CDR2 SVGEGT. CDR3 protein: CASSYPGTGGPSGNTIYF. The CDR3 DNA is TGTGCCAGCAGTTACCCCGGGACAGGGGGCCCCTCTGGAAACACCATATATTTT.

In its sample, this clone was seen once. The chain employs TRBV19 and TRBJ1-1; D is unresolved. Germline values: CDR1 LNHDA, CDR2 SQIVND (reference sequence). There are 14 residues in the CDR3. V lost 5 bases and J 1 base, leaving 11 bases between the germline ends. CDR3 in amino acids: CASSSGRRNTEAFF. The CDR3 DNA sequence: TGTGCCAGTAGTTCTGGGCGACGGAACACTGAAGCTTTCTTT.

This clone was observed a few times. The CDR3 sequence is CASSELAGDTGELFF. In DNA form, the CDR3 reads TGTGCCAGCAGTGAACTAGCGGGAGACACCGGGGAGCTGTTTTTT. The chain combines TRBV25-1 with TRBJ2-2; 10 bases fit TRBD2. V shed 2 bases and J 3 bases; nucleotides not matched to a gene: 0. The germline gives CDR1 MGHDK, CDR2 SYGVNS. The length of the CDR3 is 15 residues.

The chain couples TRBV7-8 to TRBJ2-1; 11 bases match TRBD1. The germline V gene has CDR1 SGHVS and CDR2 FQNEAQ. With 8 bases clipped from V and 5 bases from J, the junction kept 14 bases outside the gene matches. The CDR3 loop spans 17 amino acids. This CDR3 is CASLLASGTGGDNEQFF. As DNA, the CDR3 is TGTGCCAGCCTTCTAGCTTCCGGGACAGGGGGTGACAATGAGCAGTTCTTC.

The rearrangement links TRBV29-1 to TRBJ2-3; TRBD1 agrees at 10 bases. The junction had 5 bases not matched to a gene; V was cut back by 5 bases and J by 3 bases. The CDR3 sequence is 14 residues long. Per germline, CDR1 SQVTM and CDR2 ANQGSEA. The CDR3 DNA is TGCAGCGTTAGTACGGGACAGGGGACAGATACGCAGTATTTT. Amino acids: CSVSTGQGTDTQYF.